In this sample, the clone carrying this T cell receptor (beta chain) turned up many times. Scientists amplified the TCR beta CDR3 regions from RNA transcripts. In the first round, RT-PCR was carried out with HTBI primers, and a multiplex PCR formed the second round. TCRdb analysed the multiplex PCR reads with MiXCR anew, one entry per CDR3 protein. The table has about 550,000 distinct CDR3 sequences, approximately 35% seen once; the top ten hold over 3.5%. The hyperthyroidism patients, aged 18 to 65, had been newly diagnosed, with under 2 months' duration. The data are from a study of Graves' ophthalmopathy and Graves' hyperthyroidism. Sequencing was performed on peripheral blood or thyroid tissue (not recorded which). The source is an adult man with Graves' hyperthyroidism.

CDR3 DNA: TGTGCCAGCAGCTTAGCGGACCCCGGTGATGGAAACACCATATATTTT. Its translation: CASSLADPGDGNTIYF. The chain couples TRBV7-4 to TRBJ1-3, with D hard to call. The V gene's germline CDR1 is SGHVT and CDR2 SQSDAQ. The CDR3 has 16 residues. Trimming took off 0 bases at V and 3 bases at J, with 12 bases between the two ends.